Listed here is a single T cell receptor beta chain. These data originate in a study of blood T cell repertoires in COVID-19. This table comes from immunoSEQ multiplex PCR, and its TCRdb copy is limited to in-frame clones, with some not included. Counted here are nearly 200,000 clones, about 82% occurring once; the ten biggest clones make up 0.85% to 0.95%. Enrollment of patients from Seattle took place during active infection, with longitudinal follow-up. This TCR was recovered from a man in his fifties or sixties with COVID-19, enrolled during active disease. Sequenced input: peripheral blood.

DNA of the CDR3: TGCGCCAGCAGCCCCCGACTGGGGCAGGCAGAACCCTATGGCTACACCTTC. It encodes CASSPRLGQAEPYGYTF. The rearrangement joins TRBV4-1 to TRBJ1-2; TRBD1 might be the D (5 bases). Germline CDR1 MGHRA, CDR2 YSYEKL. The V end was cut by 4 bases, the J end by 4 bases, with 22 bases between. The CDR3 is made up of 17 amino acids.